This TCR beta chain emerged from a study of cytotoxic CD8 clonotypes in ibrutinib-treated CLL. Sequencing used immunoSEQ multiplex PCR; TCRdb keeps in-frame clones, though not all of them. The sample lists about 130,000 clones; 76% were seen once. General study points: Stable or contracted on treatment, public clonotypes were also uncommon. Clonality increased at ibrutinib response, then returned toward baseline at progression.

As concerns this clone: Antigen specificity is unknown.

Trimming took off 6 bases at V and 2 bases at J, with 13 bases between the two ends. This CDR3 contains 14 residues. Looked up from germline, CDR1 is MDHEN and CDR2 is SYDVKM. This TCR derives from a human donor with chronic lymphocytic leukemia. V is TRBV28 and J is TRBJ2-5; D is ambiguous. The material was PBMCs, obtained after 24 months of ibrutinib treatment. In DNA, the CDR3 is TGTGCCAGCAGAGGGTTGAGTCCTCAAGAGACCCAGTACTTC. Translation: CASRGLSPQETQYF. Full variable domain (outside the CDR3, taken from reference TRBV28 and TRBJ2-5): DVKVTQSSRYLVKRTGEKVFLECVQDMDHENMFWYRQDPGLGLRLIYFSYDVKMKEKGDIPEGYSVSREKKERFSLILESASTNQTSMYLCASRGLSPQETQYFGPGTRLLVL.